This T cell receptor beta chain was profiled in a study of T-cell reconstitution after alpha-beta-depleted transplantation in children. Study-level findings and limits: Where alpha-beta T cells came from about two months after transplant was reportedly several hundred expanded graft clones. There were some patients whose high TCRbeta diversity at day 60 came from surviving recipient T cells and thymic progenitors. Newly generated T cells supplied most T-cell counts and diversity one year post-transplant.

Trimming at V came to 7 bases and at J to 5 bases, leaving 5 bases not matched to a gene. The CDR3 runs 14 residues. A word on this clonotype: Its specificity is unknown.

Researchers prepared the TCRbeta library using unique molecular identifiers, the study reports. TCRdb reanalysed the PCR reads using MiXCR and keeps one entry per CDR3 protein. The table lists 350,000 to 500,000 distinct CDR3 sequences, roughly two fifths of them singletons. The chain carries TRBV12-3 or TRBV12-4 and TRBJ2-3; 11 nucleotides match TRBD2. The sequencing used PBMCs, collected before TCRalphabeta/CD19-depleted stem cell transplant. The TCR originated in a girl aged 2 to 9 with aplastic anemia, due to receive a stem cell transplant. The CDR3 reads CASILAGGRDTQYF. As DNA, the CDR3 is TGTGCCAGCATCCTAGCGGGGGGTAGAGATACGCAGTATTTT.